This note documents a single T cell receptor beta chain sequence. Antigen specificity is unknown. Between the trimmed V and J ends, which lost 2 bases and 4 bases, there was a span of 12 bases. Germline V gives CDR1 SGDLS, CDR2 YYNGEE. The CDR3 contains 15 residues. With constant-segment primers, 5'RACE yielded cDNA libraries of TCR alpha and TCR beta that carried sample barcodes and UMIs. Via MiXCR, TCRdb re-called the 5' RACE reads, giving one row per CDR3 protein. The sample yields over 500,000 distinct CDR3 sequences, 15% to 20% seen once. These data originate in a study of T-cell memory formation after mild COVID-19. Study findings and constraints: The appearance of some responding clones in pre-infection memory suggested that cross-reactive memory joined. Clones which contracted sat mainly in CM and EM if CD4+, and in EMRA if CD8+.

The chain is built from TRBV9 and TRBJ1-4; a possible D gene is TRBD1 (5 bases). This receptor was obtained from an adult woman who had mild COVID-19 (a few samples of this study predate the infection). Cell type and time point are not known. Source material: PBMCs or a T cell subset sorted from them (not recorded which). This CDR3 reads CASSVQGSLNEKLFF. DNA for the CDR3: TGTGCCAGCAGCGTTCAGGGTAGCCTTAATGAAAAACTGTTTTTT.